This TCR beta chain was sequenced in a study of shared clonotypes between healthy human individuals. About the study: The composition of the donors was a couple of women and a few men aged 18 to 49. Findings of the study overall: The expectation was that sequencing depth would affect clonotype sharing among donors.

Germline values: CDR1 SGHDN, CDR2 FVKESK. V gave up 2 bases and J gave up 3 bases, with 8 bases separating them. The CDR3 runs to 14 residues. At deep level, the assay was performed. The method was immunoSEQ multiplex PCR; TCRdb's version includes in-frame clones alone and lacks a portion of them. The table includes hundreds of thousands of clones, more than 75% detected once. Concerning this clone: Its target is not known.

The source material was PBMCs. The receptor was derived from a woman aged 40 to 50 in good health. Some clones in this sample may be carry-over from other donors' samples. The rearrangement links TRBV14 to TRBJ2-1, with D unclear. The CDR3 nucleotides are TGTGCCAGCAGCCAAAGTTCCTTCTACAATGAGCAGTTCTTC. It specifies CASSQSSFYNEQFF.